A single sample gave rise to the 29 T cell receptor beta chains below, sequenced in a study of control samples from healthy donors and cancer patients. The assay was immunoSEQ multiplex PCR, and TCRdb's table has in-frame clones only and misses some. The sample holds fewer than 200,000 clones; over 90% are singletons and the top ten take 0.95% to 1.1%. Sequencing input: blood. The receptors stem from a woman under 40 in good health.

The rearrangement uses TRBV7-3 and TRBJ2-1; D might be TRBD2 (5 bases). CDR1 is SGHTA, CDR2 FQGTGA, per germline. The CDR3 loop spans 13 amino acids. Trimming cost V 5 bases and J 9 bases, with 14 bases left between them. CDR3 sequence (DNA): TGTGCCAGCAGCCAGGAGGCGGTCGGTGAGCAGTTCTTC. Its translation: CASSQEAVGEQFF.

The chain carries TRBV27 and TRBJ2-4, with unresolved D. CDR1 is MNHEY and CDR2 is SMNVEV in the germline V gene (reference sequence). The CDR3 runs to 15 residues. Trimming stripped 2 bases from V and 6 bases from J, with 14 bases between. The DNA of the CDR3 is TGTGCCAGCAGTTTAGATTTGGGATCCAGAAACATTCAGTACTTC. It codes for CASSLDLGSRNIQYF.

In this sample, this clone turned up once. V usage is TRBV6-1 and J usage is TRBJ2-7; 10 nucleotides match TRBD2. V was clipped by 1 base and J by 0 bases; unmatched bases: 0. Germline-derived CDR1 and CDR2 are MNHNS and SASEGT. The CDR3 length is 15 residues. CDR3 protein: CASSEGTSGSYEQYF. In nucleotides, the CDR3 is TGTGCCAGCAGTGAAGGGACTAGCGGCTCCTACGAGCAGTACTTC.

This chain joins TRBV10-2 and TRBJ2-1; no clear D gene. This CDR3 is 14 amino acids long. V was clipped by 2 bases and J by 1 base, with 6 bases between them. Germline CDR1 and CDR2: WSHSY and SAAADI. CDR3: CASSETSSYNEQFF. CDR3 nucleotide sequence: TGCGCCAGCAGTGAGACTTCTTCCTACAATGAGCAGTTCTTC.

This clone was found many times. The gene calls are TRBV6-1 and TRBJ2-2, with TRBD2 matching over 7 bases. The trim removed 2 bases at V and 1 base at J, leaving 1 base unmatched. From germline, CDR1 is MNHNS and CDR2 SASEGT. This CDR3 spans 15 amino acids. The CDR3 loop is CASSELAGNTGELFF. CDR3 DNA: TGTGCCAGCAGTGAATTAGCGGGGAACACCGGGGAGCTGTTTTTT.

The V gene is TRBV14, the J gene TRBJ2-2; no clear D. CDR1 and CDR2 from the germline V gene are SGHDN and FVKESK. V lost 4 bases to trimming and J lost 1 base, with 7 bases between them. This CDR3 contains 14 residues. Written as DNA, the CDR3 is TGTGCCAGCAGCCGGACCGTGAACACCGGGGAGCTGTTTTTT. Its protein product is CASSRTVNTGELFF.

The J gene is TRBJ2-5, the V gene TRBV24-1, with D possibly matching TRBD2 (6 bases). This CDR3 spans 15 amino acids. The V and J ends lost 2 bases and 1 base respectively, with 10 bases between them. In germline, CDR1 is KGHDR, CDR2 SFDVKD. The chain's CDR3 is CATSDSERAQETQYF. The CDR3, as DNA: TGTGCCACCAGTGATTCGGAGCGGGCCCAAGAGACCCAGTACTTC.

This chain joins TRBV6-1 and TRBJ2-7; D is tentatively TRBD1 or TRBD2 (5 bases each). Between the trimmed V and J ends, which lost 0 bases and 6 bases, there was a span of 12 bases. The CDR3 spans 14 residues. Germline CDR1 reads MNHNS; CDR2 reads SASEGT. The CDR3 protein is CASSEAGVGGEQYF. The CDR3 bases are TGTGCCAGCAGTGAAGCGGGGGTAGGAGGCGAGCAGTACTTC.

The V call is TRBV30, the J call TRBJ1-1; D may be TRBD1 (5 bases). The germline CDR1 and CDR2 sequences are GTSNPN and SVGIG (reference sequence). The CDR3 has 13 amino acids. Deletions cut 4 bases from V and 5 bases from J, with 14 bases between. The CDR3 DNA sequence: TGTGCCTGGATCCGGGAGGGGAGGACTGAAGCTTTCTTT. This gives the protein CAWIREGRTEAFF.

This clone turned up a few times. The chain uses TRBV7-6 and TRBJ2-7; D perhaps matches TRBD2 (5 bases). Trimming removed 2 bases from V and 0 bases from J, with 20 bases in between. The germline gives CDR1 SGHVS, CDR2 FNYEAQ. This CDR3 has 18 amino acids. The CDR3 nucleotides are TGTGCCAGCAGCTTAACTCCGGACTCGGGATTGAGCTCCTACGAGCAGTACTTC. Translating it yields CASSLTPDSGLSSYEQYF.

V usage is TRBV6-5 and J usage is TRBJ2-7, with D tentatively TRBD1 (6 bases). Germline V gives CDR1 MNHEY, CDR2 SVGAGI. V was shortened by 8 bases and J by 4 bases, with 21 bases between the two germline ends. This CDR3 is 15 amino acids long. The CDR3 here is CASSPRAGDWYEQYF. The DNA of the CDR3 is TGTGCCAGCTCCCCGAGGGCAGGGGATTGGTACGAGCAGTACTTC.

CDR3 loop: CSVEGLAGGKEDTQYF. The CDR3 DNA reads TGCAGCGTGGAGGGACTAGCGGGAGGAAAAGAAGATACGCAGTATTTT. This chain joins TRBV29-1 and TRBJ2-3; 15 bases are a match to TRBD2. The trim removed 6 bases at V and 5 bases at J, leaving 9 bases unmatched. This CDR3 has 16 residues. Germline V lookup: CDR1 SQVTM, CDR2 ANQGSEA.

The chain combines TRBV2 with TRBJ2-2, with TRBD2 identical over 12 bases. The germline CDR1 and CDR2 sequences are SNHLY and FYNNEI. The ends lost 5 bases at V and 5 bases at J; junction bases unmatched: 6. This CDR3 is 16 amino acids long. CDR3 sequence reads: CASSWLAGGQTGELFF. In DNA form, the CDR3 reads TGTGCCAGCAGTTGGCTAGCGGGGGGGCAAACCGGGGAGCTGTTTTTT.

Here the CDR3 reads CAISEPYNEQFF. DNA for the CDR3: TGTGCCATCAGTGAACCGTACAATGAGCAGTTCTTC. The gene calls are TRBV10-3 and TRBJ2-1; D unclear. The ends were cut back, 3 bases at V and 4 bases at J, with 4 bases in the middle. Germline V gene data show CDR1 as ENHRY and CDR2 as SYGVKD. The CDR3 is 12 amino acids.

This chain joins TRBV6-1 and TRBJ2-7, with 9 nucleotides matching TRBD2. This CDR3 is built from 15 residues. The germline V gene has CDR1 MNHNS and CDR2 SASEGT. V gave up 2 bases and J gave up 3 bases; unmatched junction bases: 5. The CDR3 region is CASSESLTSGYEQYF. The DNA for the CDR3 is TGTGCCAGCAGTGAATCACTGACTAGCGGCTACGAGCAGTACTTC.

The chain carries TRBV14 and TRBJ1-5, with D possibly TRBD1 on 5 matching bases. This CDR3 comprises 13 residues. Germline assignment: CDR1 SGHDN and CDR2 FVKESK. The ends were cut back, 4 bases at V and 7 bases at J, with 11 bases in the middle. The CDR3 protein is CASSLWGDQPQHF. DNA for the CDR3: TGTGCCAGCAGCCTGTGGGGGGACCAGCCCCAGCATTTT. Filled out from reference TRBV14 and TRBJ1-5, the complete variable domain reads EAGVTQFPSHSVIEKGQTVTLRCDPISGHDNLYWYRRVMGKEIKFLLHFVKESKQDESGMPNNRFLAERTGGTYSTLKVQPAELEDSGVYFCASSLWGDQPQHFGDGTRLSIL.

The chain is built from TRBV6-5 and TRBJ2-7; D is ambiguous. V was cut by 4 bases and J by 3 bases, with 7 bases left in between. Germline V lookup: CDR1 MNHEY, CDR2 SVGAGI. The CDR3 totals 12 residues. The CDR3 is CASSSSDYEQYF. CDR3 DNA: TGTGCCAGCAGTTCTAGTGACTACGAGCAGTACTTC.

This chain links TRBV12-1 with TRBJ1-1; whether TRBD1, the table's D call, matches the DNA was not checked. TRBV12-1 is marked as a pseudogene. The length of the CDR3 is 17 residues. The CDR3 DNA follows: TGTGCCAGCAGCTTTGCTAAACAGGGGGGAATGAACACTGAAGCTTTCTTT. This gives the protein CASSFAKQGGMNTEAFF.

This chain uses TRBV28 with TRBJ2-5; D ambiguous. Per the germline V gene, CDR1 is MDHEN and CDR2 is SYDVKM. V was clipped by 3 bases and J by 1 base, with 21 bases between them. The CDR3 is 18 amino acids. The CDR3 is CASSLLSVVSTFQETQYF. CDR3 sequence (DNA): TGTGCCAGCAGTTTGTTGTCAGTCGTCAGTACTTTCCAAGAGACCCAGTACTTC.

The count of this clone is one. A read error may account for a junction end that differs from germline. The gene calls are TRBV28 and TRBJ1-2; 7 nucleotides line up with TRBD1. This CDR3 has 10 residues. CDR1 MDHEN and CDR2 SYDVKM come from the germline V gene. CDR3 protein: CASSRGQAVF. The CDR3 nucleotides read TGTGCCAGCAGCCGTGGACAGGCAGTCTTC.

The chain couples TRBV4-2 to TRBJ2-2; TRBD2 aligns across 12 bases. V was pared by 3 bases and J by 2 bases, with 7 bases of the junction left unmatched. The CDR3 extends over 18 amino acids. Germline V gene data show CDR1 as LGHNA and CDR2 as YNFKEQ. CDR3 DNA sequence: TGTGCCAGCAGCCAGACGCTAGCGGGAGGGCCTAACACCGGGGAGCTGTTTTTT. Residues: CASSQTLAGGPNTGELFF.

This rearrangement joins TRBV9 to TRBJ1-2, with a tentative D call TRBD1 (5 bases). CDR1 SGDLS and CDR2 YYNGEE come from the germline V gene. The CDR3 is made up of 13 amino acids. Trimming cost V 3 bases and J 7 bases, with 13 bases left between them. The CDR3 nucleotides read TGTGCCAGCAGCGAGGGACCCGGCGGTGGCTACACCTTC. Translated, it gives CASSEGPGGGYTF.

The J gene is TRBJ2-2, the V gene TRBV14, with 8 positions matching TRBD2. The V and J ends lost 0 bases and 8 bases, in that order; junction bases with no gene match: 8. Germline CDR1 reads SGHDN; CDR2 reads FVKESK. This CDR3 is 16 amino acids long. CDR3: CASSQDRGGILGELFF. The CDR3 DNA reads as TGTGCCAGCAGCCAAGATCGCGGGGGGATACTAGGGGAGCTGTTTTTT.

This sequence joins TRBV6-5 and TRBJ2-1; 7 nucleotides align to TRBD1. From germline, CDR1 is MNHEY and CDR2 SVGAGI. CDR3 length: 15 residues. Unmatched junction bases numbered 14, after V lost 11 bases and J lost 4 bases. For the CDR3, the DNA is TGTGCCTTCCCCGGAGGACAGGAATTTTACAATGAGCAGTTCTTC. Amino acid sequence: CAFPGGQEFYNEQFF.

The chain carries TRBV29-1 and TRBJ2-3; TRBD1 might be the D (6 bases). This CDR3 spans 16 amino acids. Germline CDR1 reads SQVTM; CDR2 reads ANQGSEA. V dropped 7 bases and J dropped 2 bases, with 22 bases sitting between them. CDR3 amino acids: CSALPRVSGHTDTQYF. The CDR3 bases are TGCAGCGCTCTACCCCGGGTGTCGGGACACACAGATACGCAGTATTTT.

The CDR3 DNA is TGTGCCAGCAGTCATAGCGGGGCGTGTTTCTTC. Protein product: CASSHSGACFF. The rearrangement links TRBV28 to TRBJ2-1, with 8 bases that match TRBD2. In germline, CDR1 is MDHEN, CDR2 SYDVKM. After removal of 5 bases from V and 16 bases from J, the junction contained 7 bases not matched to a gene. The length of the CDR3 is 11 residues. Drawing the rest from reference TRBV28 and TRBJ2-1, the complete variable domain is DVKVTQSSRYLVKRTGEKVFLECVQDMDHENMFWYRQDPGLGLRLIYFSYDVKMKEKGDIPEGYSVSREKKERFSLILESASTNQTSMYLCASSHSGACFFGPGTRLTVL.

This chain uses TRBV5-6 with TRBJ2-5; D is unresolved. This CDR3 has 13 residues. CDR1 and CDR2 from the germline V gene are SGHDT and YYEEEE. V was pared by 0 bases and J by 5 bases, with 8 bases between. CDR3 loop: CASSLGLVETQYF. The CDR3 DNA sequence: TGTGCCAGCAGCTTGGGCCTGGTGGAGACCCAGTACTTC.

The chain couples TRBV11-2 to TRBJ1-6; D is undetermined. Germline loops: CDR1 SGHAT, CDR2 FQNNGV. The CDR3 extends over 15 amino acids. Trimming left V 4 bases short and J 8 bases short, with 15 bases between. In DNA, the CDR3 is TGTGCCAGCAGCTCCTGGTCAAGGGTTGATTCACCCCTCCACTTT. Protein sequence: CASSSWSRVDSPLHF. The full variable domain, rest sourced from reference TRBV11-2 and TRBJ1-6, is EAGVAQSPRYKIIEKRQSVAFWCNPISGHATLYWYQQILGQGPKLLIQFQNNGVVDDSQLPKDRFSAERLKGVDSTLKIQPAKLEDSAVYLCASSSWSRVDSPLHFGNGTRLTVT.

The gene calls are TRBV9 and TRBJ2-7; D perhaps matches TRBD2 (7 bases). V gave up 0 bases and J gave up 7 bases, with 14 bases separating them. This CDR3 has 14 residues. The germline gives CDR1 SGDLS, CDR2 YYNGEE. The CDR3 region has the DNA TGTGCCAGCAGCGTAGCCGGGGGGCTCGAAGAGCAGTACTTC. It yields the protein CASSVAGGLEEQYF.